The text below deals with one T cell receptor beta chain. These data originate in a study of blood T cell repertoires in COVID-19. Seattle-derived patients entered the study during active infection and were followed longitudinally. The data were produced by immunoSEQ multiplex PCR, yet TCRdb's version contains in-frame clones alone and is incomplete. The sample holds roughly 160,000 clones, approximately 90% seen once. Trimming shortened V by 5 bases and J by 6 bases, and 16 bases separated the two germline ends. Germline V gene lookup returns CDR1 MNHEY and CDR2 SVGEGT. The CDR3 totals 14 residues. What was sequenced was peripheral blood. The chain carries TRBV6-2 or TRBV6-3 and TRBJ1-1; D may be TRBD1 (6 bases). This TCR came from a man aged 18-30 years with COVID-19, enrolled during active disease. The CDR3 coding sequence is TGTGCCAGCAGTACCCGACAGGTTAGCGCTGAAGCTTTCTTT. Translation: CASSTRQVSAEAFF.